The 20 T cell receptor beta chains given below trace back to one sample, sequenced in a study of blood T cell repertoires in COVID-19. Generated by immunoSEQ multiplex PCR, the TCRdb table keeps only in-frame clones and is missing some. The sample lists about 200,000 clones, approximately 85% occurring once. Source material: peripheral blood. These receptors were obtained from a woman of 80 years or more with acute or convalescent COVID-19.

The V gene is TRBV5-6, the J gene TRBJ1-2; D unresolved. The V end was cut by 4 bases, the J end by 5 bases, with 18 bases between. The CDR3 loop spans 15 amino acids. Germline V lookup: CDR1 SGHDT, CDR2 YYEEEE. For the CDR3, the DNA is TGTGCCAGCAGCCCCAGGTTACAAAACAGTTATGGCTACACCTTC. Translating gives CASSPRLQNSYGYTF.

The CDR3 DNA sequence: TGTGCCAGCAGCCAAACTTTAACCGGTGGCTACACCTTC. It is translated as CASSQTLTGGYTF. This chain connects TRBV3-1 (or the pseudogene TRBV3-2) to TRBJ1-2; D not resolved. The germline V gene encodes CDR1 LGHDT and CDR2 YNNKEL (reference sequence). This CDR3 contains 13 residues. The V gene lost 2 bases and the J gene lost 7 bases, with 11 bases spanning the gap.

V usage is TRBV5-1 and J usage is TRBJ2-7; D is uncertain. The CDR3 is 15 residues long. Trimming took 6 bases from V and 0 from J, leaving 16 bases between them. In germline, CDR1 is SGHRS, CDR2 YFSETQ. The DNA for the CDR3 is TGCGCCAGCACCCGCTTGTATAGTAACTCCTACGAGCAGTACTTC. Translated, it gives CASTRLYSNSYEQYF. Filled out from reference TRBV5-1 and TRBJ2-7, the complete variable domain reads KAGVTQTPRYLIKTRGQQVTLSCSPISGHRSVSWYQQTPGQGLQFLFEYFSETQRNKGNFPGRFSGRQFSNSRSEMNVSTLELGDSALYLCASTRLYSNSYEQYFGPGTRLTVT.

The chain employs TRBV5-6 and TRBJ1-1; 8 nucleotides match TRBD1. Looked up from germline, CDR1 is SGHDT and CDR2 is YYEEEE. V was pared by 2 bases and J by 5 bases, with 14 bases of the junction left unmatched. The CDR3 length is 17 residues. The CDR3 protein is CASSFTGDRMLGTEAFF. The CDR3 DNA sequence: TGTGCCAGCAGCTTCACTGGGGACAGGATGTTGGGGACTGAAGCTTTCTTT.

The V call is TRBV5-1, the J call TRBJ2-2; D gene unclear. Germline-derived CDR1 and CDR2 are SGHRS and YFSETQ. The CDR3 spans 13 residues. Trimming removed 4 bases from V and 10 bases from J, with 14 bases in between. The CDR3 coding sequence is TGCGCCAGCAGCCTAGGATTAATTGAGGAGCTGTTTTTT. Translating it yields CASSLGLIEELFF.

The rearrangement links TRBV10-2 to TRBJ1-1; 7 bases align to TRBD1. V dropped 2 bases and J dropped 0; count of bases not matched to a gene: 9. Germline values: CDR1 WSHSY, CDR2 SAAADI. This CDR3 contains 17 residues. CDR3 in amino acids: CASSERAGGRVNTEAFF. As DNA, the CDR3 is TGCGCCAGCAGTGAGAGGGCAGGGGGTCGAGTGAACACTGAAGCTTTCTTT.

The rearrangement uses TRBV5-5 and TRBJ1-3; 8 positions agree with TRBD1. The CDR3 loop spans 16 amino acids. V trimming: 2 bases; J trimming: 3 bases; junction bases outside the gene matches: 7. Germline loops: CDR1 SGHKS, CDR2 YYEKEE (reference sequence). The CDR3 loop is CASSFQGASNGNTIYF. CDR3 coding DNA: TGTGCCAGCAGCTTCCAGGGGGCCTCTAATGGAAACACCATATATTTT.

The chain couples TRBV7-9 to TRBJ1-2, with a possible D match to TRBD1 (5 bases). V dropped 3 bases and J dropped 8 bases, with 16 bases sitting between them. This CDR3 spans 14 amino acids. From germline, CDR1 is SEHNR and CDR2 FQNEAQ (reference sequence). CDR3 nucleotides: TGTGCCAGCAGCTTTCTCGGCAGGGAAGGGGGCTACACCTTC. It codes for CASSFLGREGGYTF.

The chain links TRBV6-6 to TRBJ1-3; D is unresolved. The V end was cut by 7 bases, the J end by 4 bases, with 11 bases between. CDR1 MNHNY and CDR2 SVGAGI come from the germline V gene (reference sequence). The CDR3 sequence is 13 residues long. The CDR3, as DNA: TGTGCCAGCATCCGGGATACAGGAAACACCATATATTTT. It encodes CASIRDTGNTIYF.

V is TRBV19 and J is TRBJ1-3; 12 nucleotides align to TRBD1. The CDR3 is made up of 15 amino acids. J gave up 3 bases and V 8 bases, and 5 bases lay outside the gene matches. Germline CDR1 and CDR2: LNHDA and SQIVND (reference sequence). The DNA of the CDR3 is TGTGCCAGTTGGGGACAGGGGGCGAGTGGAAACACCATATATTTT. Protein sequence: CASWGQGASGNTIYF.

In its sample, this clone was seen once. The chain is built from TRBV3-1 (or the pseudogene TRBV3-2) and TRBJ2-5; 10 nucleotides agree with TRBD2. This CDR3 has 17 residues. Germline V lookup: CDR1 LGHDT, CDR2 YNNKEL (reference sequence). Losses at the gene ends were 3 bases for V and 1 base for J; bases not matched to a gene: 8. The CDR3: CASSHGQLAGTQETQYF. CDR3 nucleotides: TGTGCCAGCAGCCACGGCCAACTAGCGGGAACCCAAGAGACCCAGTACTTC.

This clone was detected only once. V is TRBV5-4 and J is TRBJ2-1; 7 bases align to TRBD2. In germline, CDR1 is SGHNT, CDR2 YYREEE (reference sequence). CDR3 size: 13 residues. Trimming at V came to 4 bases and at J to 13 bases, leaving 11 bases not matched to a gene. For the CDR3, the DNA is TGTGCCAGCAGCGGAGAGACTAGCCGAGGCCAGTTCTTC. Residues: CASSGETSRGQFF.

J is TRBJ2-1 and V is TRBV29-1, with D maybe TRBD2 (5 bases). The CDR3 consists of 13 residues. Germline CDR1 and CDR2: SQVTM and ANQGSEA. The CDR3 coding sequence is TGCAGTCTACAATTTAGCGTCTACAATGAGCAGTTCTTC. Residues: CSLQFSVYNEQFF.

The table lists this clone with a count of one. This chain connects TRBV2 to TRBJ1-2, with D tentatively TRBD1 (6 bases). CDR3 length: 13 amino acids. Looked up from germline, CDR1 is SNHLY and CDR2 is FYNNEI. The V end was cut by 4 bases, the J end by 2 bases, with 8 bases between. In DNA form, the CDR3 reads TGTGCCAGCAGTGGGGACAACAACTATGGCTACACCTTC. Its translation is CASSGDNNYGYTF. The complete variable domain, with remaining parts taken from reference TRBV2 and TRBJ1-2, reads EPEVTQTPSHQVTQMGQEVILRCVPISNHLYFYWYRQILGQKVEFLVSFYNNEISEKSEIFDDQFSVERPDGSNFTLKIRSTKLEDSAMYFCASSGDNNYGYTFGSGTRLTVV.

The V call is TRBV5-1, the J call TRBJ1-1; TRBD1 matches 10 bases. The CDR3 spans 15 residues. CDR1 and CDR2 from the germline V gene are SGHRS and YFSETQ. V trimming: 4 bases; J trimming: 10 bases; junction bases outside the gene matches: 13. The CDR3 loop is CASSQNDRGLWGAFF. The CDR3 bases are TGCGCCAGCAGCCAAAACGACAGGGGGCTATGGGGAGCTTTCTTT.

This clone came up once. The chain couples TRBV4-1 to TRBJ2-4; 10 bases match TRBD1. The CDR3 is made up of 19 amino acids. J was trimmed by 0 bases and V by 1 base; bases with no gene match: 9. Germline CDR1 reads MGHRA; CDR2 reads YSYEKL. CDR3 coding DNA: TGCGCCAGCAGCCAAGCTCGGGACAGGGGACCGATAGCCAAAAACATTCAGTACTTC. It is translated as CASSQARDRGPIAKNIQYF.

The chain has TRBV19 and TRBJ2-6, with D possibly being TRBD2 (5 bases). The CDR3 has 18 amino acids. Germline CDR1 reads LNHDA; CDR2 reads SQIVND (reference sequence). Trimming took off 3 bases at V and 1 base at J, with 16 bases between the two ends. CDR3 protein: CASSISGVSLSGANVLTF. CDR3 in DNA: TGTGCCAGTAGTATTTCCGGGGTTTCTCTTTCTGGGGCCAACGTCCTGACTTTC.

This clone was detected once. This chain uses TRBV19 with TRBJ2-1, with 9 bases aligning to TRBD1. This CDR3 is 16 amino acids long. Germline V gene sequence: CDR1 LNHDA, CDR2 SQIVND (reference sequence). With 2 bases clipped from V and 4 bases from J, the junction kept 6 bases outside the gene matches. The CDR3 nucleotides are TGTGCCAGTAGTATAATGAGGGACAGGGTTTACAATGAGCAGTTCTTC. Protein product: CASSIMRDRVYNEQFF.

The V gene is TRBV7-2, the J gene TRBJ2-3; D possibly corresponds to TRBD2 (5 bases). The CDR3 is made up of 14 amino acids. The V gene lost 3 bases and the J gene lost 4 bases, with 11 bases spanning the gap. The germline gives CDR1 SGHTA, CDR2 FQGNSA. Here the CDR3 reads CASSLEDPSDTQYF. In DNA form, the CDR3 reads TGTGCCAGCAGCTTGGAGGACCCATCAGATACGCAGTATTTT.

This chain joins TRBV2 and TRBJ1-5; 10 bases match TRBD1. Unmatched junction bases numbered 1, after V lost 6 bases and J lost 5 bases. This CDR3 comprises 13 residues. Per germline, CDR1 SNHLY and CDR2 FYNNEI. The CDR3 region is CASRGTGDQPQHF. CDR3 sequence (DNA): TGTGCCAGCAGGGGGACAGGGGATCAGCCCCAGCATTTT.